A single sample gave rise to the 3 T cell receptor beta chains below, sequenced in a study of T cells in Graves' hyperthyroidism and ophthalmopathy. RNA transcripts were the template for amplifying TCR beta CDR3 regions. RT-PCR in the first round (using the HTBI primer set) targeted the TCR CDR3. TCRdb re-called the multiplex PCR reads through MiXCR, storing one row per CDR3 protein. The profile shows under 350,000 distinct CDR3 sequences, about 21% of them singletons. The material sequenced was blood. The receptors shown here come from a woman in her 50s with Graves' hyperthyroidism.

This clonotype was seen at least ten times. The chain recombines TRBV29-1 with TRBJ1-2, with D possibly being TRBD1 (5 bases). This CDR3 region has 11 residues. Deletions cut 6 bases from V and 6 bases from J, with 11 bases between. Germline loops: CDR1 SQVTM, CDR2 ANQGSEA. The CDR3 sequence is CSVEAGNGYTF. The DNA for the CDR3 is TGCAGCGTAGAGGCAGGGAATGGCTACACCTTC. Looking up the rest from reference TRBV29-1 and TRBJ1-2 gives the full variable domain: SAVISQKPSRDICQRGTSLTIQCQVDSQVTMMFWYRQQPGQSLTLIATANQGSEATYESGFVIDKFPISRPNLTFSTLTVSNMSPEDSSIYLCSVEAGNGYTFGSGTRLTVV.

This clonotype came up a few times. The chain recombines TRBV4-2 with TRBJ2-2; D is possibly TRBD2 (6 bases). This CDR3 region has 14 residues. V lost 5 bases and J 6 bases, leaving 13 bases between the germline ends. Germline loops: CDR1 LGHNA, CDR2 YNFKEQ. CDR3 loop: CASSSVGGAGELFF. Written as DNA, the CDR3 is TGTGCCAGCAGCTCAGTTGGAGGGGCCGGGGAGCTGTTTTTT.

This clonotype has ten or more counts. The chain couples TRBV20-1 to TRBJ1-5, with 9 positions matching TRBD1. CDR1 is DFQATT, CDR2 SNEGSKA, per germline (reference sequence). The CDR3 is made up of 16 amino acids. The CDR3 spells CRPLVFGTGNNQPQHF. Here the CDR3 DNA reads TGCAGGCCTCTAGTATTCGGGACAGGGAACAATCAGCCCCAGCATTTT.